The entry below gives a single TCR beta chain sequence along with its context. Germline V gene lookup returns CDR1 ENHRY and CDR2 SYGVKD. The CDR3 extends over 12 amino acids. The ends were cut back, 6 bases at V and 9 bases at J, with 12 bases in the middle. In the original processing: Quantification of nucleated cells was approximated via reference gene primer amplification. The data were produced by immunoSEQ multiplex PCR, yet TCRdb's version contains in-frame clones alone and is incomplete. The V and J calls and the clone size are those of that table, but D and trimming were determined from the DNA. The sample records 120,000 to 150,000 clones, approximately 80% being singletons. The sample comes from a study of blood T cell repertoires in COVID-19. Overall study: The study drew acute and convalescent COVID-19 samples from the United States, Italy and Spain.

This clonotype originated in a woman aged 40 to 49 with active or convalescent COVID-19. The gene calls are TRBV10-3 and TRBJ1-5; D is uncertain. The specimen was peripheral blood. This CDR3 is CAISGISGPQHF. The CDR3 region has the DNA TGTGCCATCAGCGGGATCTCAGGGCCCCAGCATTTT.